The T cell receptor beta chain under discussion was sequenced for a study of T-cell reconstitution after alpha-beta-depleted transplantation in children (dated by TCRdb to 2015 to 2016). As for the study more broadly: T-cell immune reconstitution after TCRalphabeta/CD19-depleted allogeneic hematopoietic cell transplantation in children was quantitatively tracked in the study by means of TCR repertoire profiling.

About this clonotype: There is no known antigen for this receptor. Within one base of it there is no much larger clone, and no base qualities were kept.

The library was obtained by PCR. This sample was sequenced with an Illumina HiSeq 2500. TCR libraries were prepared with molecular barcoding, using unique molecular identifiers to normalize TCRbeta repertoire quantification. TCRdb reanalyzed the raw reads on its own, using fastp at Q25 for trimming and MiXCR for clone calling, and kept in-frame beta chains. All rows with the same CDR3 protein become a single entry with the most common DNA and genes. Here the sample has more than 450,000 distinct CDR3 sequences; about 18% occur a single time. The ten biggest clones cover approximately 3% of the sample. The starting material was PBMCs from the stem cell graft donor, obtained from the stem cell graft. The sequence was collected from a human donor who donated a stem cell graft to a child with acute lymphoblastic leukemia.

The CDR3: CASSGSVAQYF. The nucleotide sequence reads as follows: TGCGCCAGCAGCGGGTCGGTGGCCCAGTACTTC. The rearranged segments are TRBV5-1 and TRBJ2-5; too little of a D gene remains to name it. The CDR3 holds 11 amino acids from the cysteine to the phenylalanine. The entry retains the CDR3 DNA only, 33 bases that are in frame from base 1. Per the germline V gene, SGHRS is the CDR1 and YFSETQ is the CDR2. The trim is 4 bases for V and 9 bases for J, with a gap of 10 bases between the germline ends. Full variable domain (CDR3 extended with the reference TRBV5-1 and TRBJ2-5 proteins): KAGVTQTPRYLIKTRGQQVTLSCSPISGHRSVSWYQQTPGQGLQFLFEYFSETQRNKGNFPGRFSGRQFSNSRSEMNVSTLELGDSALYLCASSGSVAQYFGPGTRLLVL.